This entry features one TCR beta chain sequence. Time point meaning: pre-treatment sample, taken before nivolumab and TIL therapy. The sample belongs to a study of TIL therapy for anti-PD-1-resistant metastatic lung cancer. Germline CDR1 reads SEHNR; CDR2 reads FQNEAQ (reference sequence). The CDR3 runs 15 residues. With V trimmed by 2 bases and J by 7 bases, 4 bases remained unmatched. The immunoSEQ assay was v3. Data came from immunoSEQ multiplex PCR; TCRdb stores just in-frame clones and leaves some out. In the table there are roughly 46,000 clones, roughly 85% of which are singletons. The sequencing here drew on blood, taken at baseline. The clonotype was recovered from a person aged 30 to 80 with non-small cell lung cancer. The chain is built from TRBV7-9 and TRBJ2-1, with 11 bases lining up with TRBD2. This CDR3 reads CASSLLLAGENEQFF. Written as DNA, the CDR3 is TGTGCCAGCAGCTTACTACTAGCGGGAGAGAATGAGCAGTTCTTC.